What follows are 31 T cell receptor beta chains derived from one specimen sequenced in a study of OX40 agonist ivuxolimab in advanced cancers. Method: immunoSEQ multiplex PCR; TCRdb's copy keeps in-frame clones and lacks some. The sample includes about 40,000 clones, more than 75% of them seen just once. Specimen: CD4+ or CD8+ T cells sorted from blood, collected in a trial of the OX40 agonist ivuxolimab. The receptors stem from an adult with an advanced solid tumor such as melanoma, head and neck, liver or kidney cancer.

The chain carries TRBV6-6 and TRBJ1-1; possibly TRBD1 for D (5 bases). Germline V gene sequence: CDR1 MNHNY, CDR2 SVGAGI (reference sequence). Trimming cost V 2 bases and J 0 bases, with 7 bases left between them. The CDR3 length is 14 residues. The CDR3: CASSYRDLNTEAFF. For the CDR3, the DNA is TGTGCCAGCAGTTACAGGGACCTGAACACTGAAGCTTTCTTT.

The rearrangement joins TRBV9 to TRBJ1-2; D might be TRBD1 (5 bases). CDR3 length: 14 residues. Trimming stripped 4 bases from V and 6 bases from J, with 16 bases between. Looked up from germline, CDR1 is SGDLS and CDR2 is YYNGEE. Here the CDR3 reads CASSLLGERDGYTF. The DNA for the CDR3 is TGTGCCAGCAGCCTCCTAGGGGAAAGGGATGGCTACACCTTC.

This clone is labeled as medium-sized. V usage is TRBV7-6 and J usage is TRBJ2-5; 7 bases are shared with TRBD1. The CDR3 is 14 residues long. The ends lost 2 bases at V and 7 bases at J; junction bases unmatched: 7. CDR1 is SGHVS, CDR2 FNYEAQ, per germline. Here the CDR3 reads CASSLYDRDTTQYF. The CDR3, as DNA: TGTGCCAGCAGCTTATACGACAGGGACACGACCCAGTACTTC.

The gene calls are TRBV5-4 and TRBJ2-7, with TRBD1 matching 9 bases. Trimming removed 0 bases from V and 4 bases from J; junction bases left unmatched: 2. Germline V gene lookup returns CDR1 SGHNT and CDR2 YYREEE (reference sequence). The length of the CDR3 is 14 residues. The CDR3 nucleotides are TGTGCCAGCAGCTTGGGGGACAGGGTGTACGAGCAGTACTTC. It translates to CASSLGDRVYEQYF. The variable domain in full, with the rest retrieved from reference TRBV5-4 and TRBJ2-7, is ETGVTQSPTHLIKTRGQQVTLRCSSQSGHNTVSWYQQALGQGPQFIFQYYREEENGRGNFPPRFSGLQFPNYSSELNVNALELDDSALYLCASSLGDRVYEQYFGPGTRLTVT.

This rearrangement joins TRBV28 to TRBJ2-3; 7 bases agree with TRBD1. V dropped 7 bases and J dropped 1; count of bases not matched to a gene: 5. The CDR3 loop spans 14 amino acids. Per germline, CDR1 MDHEN and CDR2 SYDVKM. The CDR3 reads CASTQGQRTDTQYF. DNA of the CDR3: TGTGCCAGCACACAGGGGCAACGCACAGATACGCAGTATTTT. The whole variable domain, filled in from reference TRBV28 and TRBJ2-3, reads DVKVTQSSRYLVKRTGEKVFLECVQDMDHENMFWYRQDPGLGLRLIYFSYDVKMKEKGDIPEGYSVSREKKERFSLILESASTNQTSMYLCASTQGQRTDTQYFGPGTRLTVL.

This clone came up many times. The CDR3 spells CASSATGATNEKLFF. DNA of the CDR3: TGTGCCAGCAGTGCCACCGGGGCAACTAATGAAAAACTGTTTTTT. The gene calls are TRBV2 and TRBJ1-4; D is unclear. Germline CDR1 reads SNHLY; CDR2 reads FYNNEI. The CDR3 is 15 amino acids. V gave up 4 bases and J gave up 0 bases, with 9 bases separating them.

In its sample, this clone was seen once. V is TRBV5-1 and J is TRBJ2-5; possible D gene TRBD1, 6 bases. The J call is uncertain, as TRBJ2-7 better fits the DNA end. The CDR3 consists of 14 residues. From germline, CDR1 is SGHRS and CDR2 YFSETQ. The CDR3 DNA reads as TGCGCCAGCAGCCCTTCTCCAAACAGGGCCGAGCAGTACTTC. Encoded protein: CASSPSPNRAEQYF.

The V gene is TRBV7-9, the J gene TRBJ1-3; unclear D gene. Looked up from germline, CDR1 is SEHNR and CDR2 is FQNEAQ (reference sequence). This CDR3 comprises 17 residues. V shed 3 bases and J shed 2 bases, with 17 bases lying between them. The CDR3 DNA sequence: TGTGCCAGCAGCTTGCTGGGAAGCGGATCTCCTGGAAACACCATATATTTT. This sequence encodes CASSLLGSGSPGNTIYF.

This sequence joins TRBV27 and TRBJ2-7; the D gene is possibly TRBD2 (5 bases). The CDR3 is 14 residues long. V lost 2 bases to trimming and J lost 3 bases, with 11 bases between them. Germline V gene data show CDR1 as MNHEY and CDR2 as SMNVEV (reference sequence). CDR3 in DNA: TGTGCCAGCAGTTTAACGGGGTACCTCTACGAGCAGTACTTC. Translating gives CASSLTGYLYEQYF.

This clone was detected only a few times. V and J are TRBV27 and TRBJ2-7; 7 bases line up with TRBD1. The CDR3 is 12 residues long. J was trimmed by 3 bases and V by 5 bases; bases with no gene match: 1. Germline CDR1 MNHEY, CDR2 SMNVEV (reference sequence). CDR3 sequence (DNA): TGTGCCAGCAGTCGGGACAGCTACGAGCAGTACTTC. Protein sequence: CASSRDSYEQYF.

V and J are TRBV5-1 and TRBJ1-2, with 7 bases that match TRBD1. V shed 2 bases, J shed 3 bases, and the junction held 10 bases outside the gene matches. The CDR3 is 16 amino acids. Germline assignment: CDR1 SGHRS and CDR2 YFSETQ. The CDR3 sequence is CASSFSDQGVDYGYTF. CDR3 nucleotides: TGCGCCAGCAGCTTTTCCGATCAGGGGGTAGACTATGGCTACACCTTC. The full variable domain, with the rest looked up from reference TRBV5-1 and TRBJ1-2, is KAGVTQTPRYLIKTRGQQVTLSCSPISGHRSVSWYQQTPGQGLQFLFEYFSETQRNKGNFPGRFSGRQFSNSRSEMNVSTLELGDSALYLCASSFSDQGVDYGYTFGSGTRLTVV.

This sequence joins TRBV27 and TRBJ2-1; possibly TRBD2 for D (5 bases). Trimming shortened V by 3 bases and J by 7 bases, and 7 bases separated the two germline ends. Germline lookup yields CDR1 MNHEY and CDR2 SMNVEV (reference sequence). The CDR3 sequence is 12 residues long. CDR3 region: CASSFPGNEQFF. In DNA, the CDR3 is TGTGCCAGCAGTTTCCCGGGGAATGAGCAGTTCTTC.

Only one count was recorded for this clone. This chain connects TRBV7-2 to TRBJ2-3; D is perhaps TRBD1 or TRBD2 (5 bases each). Germline V CDR1 and CDR2: SGHTA, FQGNSA. The CDR3 consists of 16 residues. Deletions cut 0 bases from V and 4 bases from J, with 14 bases between. The CDR3 DNA follows: TGTGCCAGCAGCTTAGCGAGGGGAACTCCCGCAGATACGCAGTATTTT. Its protein is CASSLARGTPADTQYF.

The chain joins TRBV27 to TRBJ2-7, with D hard to call. Trimming cost V 6 bases and J 5 bases, with 17 bases left between them. Per germline, CDR1 MNHEY and CDR2 SMNVEV (reference sequence). The CDR3 is 14 residues long. The chain's CDR3 is CASSPYPPGHEQYF. CDR3 bases: TGTGCCAGCAGCCCTTACCCCCCCGGACACGAGCAGTACTTC.

CDR3 protein: CASSPRLADSYEQYF. The CDR3 DNA follows: TGCGCCAGCAGCCCGCGACTAGCGGATTCCTACGAGCAGTACTTC. The chain carries TRBV4-3 and TRBJ2-7, with TRBD2 identical over 9 bases. CDR1 LGHNA and CDR2 YSLEER come from the germline V gene. The ends lost 4 bases at V and 1 base at J; junction bases unmatched: 5. The CDR3 sequence is 15 residues long.

This chain links TRBV7-3 with TRBJ2-2, with D perhaps assigned TRBD1 or TRBD2 (5 bases each). V was pared by 8 bases and J by 0 bases, with 19 bases between. The CDR3 consists of 17 residues. CDR1 is SGHTA, CDR2 FQGTGA, per germline. CDR3 DNA: TGTGCCAGCTCCTTCCCGGCAGTGGGACCGAACACCGGGGAGCTGTTTTTT. Amino acid sequence: CASSFPAVGPNTGELFF.

The rearrangement joins TRBV21-1 to TRBJ2-6; the DNA was not used to check the table's D call, TRBD1. TRBV21-1 is described as a pseudogene. The CDR3 length is 18 residues. The CDR3 loop is CARSKPGTGSSGANVLTF. DNA for the CDR3: TGTGCCCGAAGCAAGCCGGGGACAGGGTCCTCTGGGGCCAACGTCCTGACTTTC.

This clone has a single count. This chain joins TRBV28 and TRBJ2-7; D remains unclear. The CDR3 sequence is 14 residues long. V lost 8 bases and J 0 bases, leaving 14 bases between the germline ends. Germline values: CDR1 MDHEN, CDR2 SYDVKM. CDR3 in amino acids: CASARTAVSYEQYF. The CDR3, as DNA: TGTGCCAGCGCACGGACGGCCGTCTCCTACGAGCAGTACTTC.

V is TRBV7-3 and J is TRBJ2-7; 8 bases line up with TRBD1. The CDR3 is 13 amino acids. Looked up from germline, CDR1 is SGHTA and CDR2 is FQGTGA. J gave up 5 bases and V 5 bases, and 5 bases lay outside the gene matches. The CDR3 DNA reads as TGTGCCAGCAGCGTGGACAGGGTCCACGAGCAGTACTTC. As protein: CASSVDRVHEQYF.

The table lists this clone with a few counts. The chain has TRBV5-1 and TRBJ2-7; 7 bases agree with TRBD1. Trimming cost V 2 bases and J 4 bases; bases outside gene matches: 6. In germline, CDR1 is SGHRS, CDR2 YFSETQ. CDR3 length: 14 residues. CDR3 in amino acids: CASSFSTGRYEQYF. The CDR3 coding sequence is TGCGCCAGCAGCTTTTCGACAGGGAGATACGAGCAGTACTTC. The full variable domain, rest sourced from reference TRBV5-1 and TRBJ2-7, is KAGVTQTPRYLIKTRGQQVTLSCSPISGHRSVSWYQQTPGQGLQFLFEYFSETQRNKGNFPGRFSGRQFSNSRSEMNVSTLELGDSALYLCASSFSTGRYEQYFGPGTRLTVT.

This clone has only a few counts. The chain uses TRBV18 and TRBJ1-1, with unresolved D. V lost 0 bases and J 4 bases, leaving 12 bases between the germline ends. In germline, CDR1 is KGHSH, CDR2 LQKENI. The CDR3 spans 15 residues. Written as DNA, the CDR3 is TGTGCCAGCTCACCACCGACGAGATCGAGCACTGAAGCTTTCTTT. Protein: CASSPPTRSSTEAFF.

V and J are TRBV5-1 and TRBJ2-3, with D possibly matching TRBD2 (6 bases). Germline V lookup: CDR1 SGHRS, CDR2 YFSETQ. CDR3 length: 15 amino acids. V was cut by 2 bases and J by 0 bases, with 10 bases left in between. CDR3 in amino acids: CASSLALASTDTQYF. The CDR3 nucleotides read TGCGCCAGCAGCTTAGCCCTAGCGAGCACAGATACGCAGTATTTT.

The rearrangement joins TRBV11-2 to TRBJ2-7; D is uncertain. The CDR3 totals 14 residues. The germline CDR1 and CDR2 sequences are SGHAT and FQNNGV. The V end was cut by 0 bases, the J end by 1 base, with 7 bases between. This chain's CDR3 is CASSLDRKSYEQYF. CDR3 nucleotides: TGTGCCAGCAGCTTAGACCGGAAGTCCTACGAGCAGTACTTC.

This chain connects TRBV19 to TRBJ2-3; 14 bases map to TRBD2. Germline trimming cut 5 bases from V and 2 bases from J; bases unmatched to any gene: 3. The CDR3 contains 16 residues. Germline CDR1 reads LNHDA; CDR2 reads SQIVND (reference sequence). CDR3 coding DNA: TGTGCCAGTAGTGGGACTAGCGGGAGAACCACAGATACGCAGTATTTT. Protein product: CASSGTSGRTTDTQYF.

The chain is built from TRBV5-8 and TRBJ1-6, with TRBD1 matching over 9 bases. The CDR3 runs 14 residues. After removal of 3 bases from V and 11 bases from J, the junction contained 6 bases not matched to a gene. Germline V CDR1 and CDR2: SGHTS, YDEGEE. CDR3 in amino acids: CASSSGQGGTPLHF. Here the CDR3 DNA reads TGTGCCAGCAGCTCGGGACAGGGAGGAACACCCCTCCACTTT. The whole variable domain, remainder taken from reference TRBV5-8 and TRBJ1-6, is EAGVTQSPTHLIKTRGQQATLRCSPISGHTSVYWYQQALGLGLQFLLWYDEGEERNRGNFPPRFSGRQFPNYSSELNVNALELEDSALYLCASSSGQGGTPLHFGNGTRLTVT.

The chain carries TRBV11-3 and TRBJ2-5, with 9 positions matching TRBD1. The length of the CDR3 is 15 residues. Germline CDR1 SGHNT, CDR2 YENEEA. V lost 4 bases, J lost 5 bases, and 8 bases stayed unmatched. The DNA of the CDR3 is TGTGCCAGCAGCTCGGGACAGGGCCTTGAGGAGACCCAGTACTTC. Its protein is CASSSGQGLEETQYF.

The chain carries TRBV6-1 and TRBJ1-5; 7 positions agree with TRBD1. The CDR3 contains 15 residues. Germline V gene data show CDR1 as MNHNS and CDR2 as SASEGT. V was clipped by 7 bases and J by 6 bases; unmatched bases: 12. The CDR3 region has the DNA TGTGCCAGCACTTGGCAGGGGGATCTAGGTCAGCCCCAGCATTTT. This translates into CASTWQGDLGQPQHF.

The chain combines TRBV5-6 with TRBJ2-7, with a weak D call TRBD1 (5 bases). The CDR3 totals 15 residues. Trimming left V 3 bases short and J 1 base short, with 14 bases between. CDR1 is SGHDT, CDR2 YYEEEE, per germline. The CDR3 is CASSWGSGRSYEQYF. As DNA, the CDR3 is TGTGCCAGCAGCTGGGGCTCTGGACGATCCTACGAGCAGTACTTC.

In nucleotides, the CDR3 is TGTGCCAGCAGCCAAGAAGCGGGATACTACAATGAGCAGTTCTTC. This sequence encodes CASSQEAGYYNEQFF. The genes are TRBV14 and TRBJ2-1, with 7 bases lining up with TRBD2. The CDR3 runs 15 residues. V was pared by 0 bases and J by 3 bases, with 2 bases of the junction left unmatched. The germline V gene has CDR1 SGHDN and CDR2 FVKESK. The full variable domain, rest sourced from reference TRBV14 and TRBJ2-1, is EAGVTQFPSHSVIEKGQTVTLRCDPISGHDNLYWYRRVMGKEIKFLLHFVKESKQDESGMPNNRFLAERTGGTYSTLKVQPAELEDSGVYFCASSQEAGYYNEQFFGPGTRLTVL.

This chain joins TRBV30 and TRBJ2-4; D possibly uses TRBD1 or TRBD2 (6 bases each). Looked up from germline, CDR1 is GTSNPN and CDR2 is SVGIG (reference sequence). The CDR3 runs to 13 residues. With 4 bases removed from V and 8 bases from J, the gap between germline ends came to 15 bases. CDR3 amino acids: CAWNPGEGDIQYF. The CDR3 nucleotides are TGTGCCTGGAACCCGGGAGAGGGGGACATTCAGTACTTC.

The CDR3 DNA reads as TGTGCCAGCAGGGCTCCTTCATTCCAAGAGACCCAGTACTTC. This codes for CASRAPSFQETQYF. The chain links TRBV7-9 to TRBJ2-5; unclear D gene. The germline V gene has CDR1 SEHNR and CDR2 FQNEAQ (reference sequence). The CDR3 is 14 amino acids. Trimming took 6 bases from V and 1 from J, leaving 12 bases between them.